The next 12 T cell receptor beta chains were all read from a single sample in a study of OX40 agonist ivuxolimab in advanced cancers. The data were produced by immunoSEQ multiplex PCR, yet TCRdb's version contains in-frame clones alone and is incomplete. The sample holds tens of thousands of clones, more than 85% seen once. This material consisted of CD4+ or CD8+ T cells sorted from blood, taken in a trial of the OX40 agonist ivuxolimab. The receptors were gathered from an adult with an advanced solid tumor such as melanoma, head and neck, liver or kidney cancer.

This clone was seen only a few times. V gene TRBV18 combines with J gene TRBJ1-2; the D gene is possibly TRBD1 (6 bases). This CDR3 has 15 residues. The V and J ends lost 2 bases and 2 bases respectively, with 12 bases between them. Germline CDR1 KGHSH, CDR2 LQKENI. CDR3 bases: TGTGCCAGCTCACCATCAGGGGTTTCCAACTATGGCTACACCTTC. Its protein product is CASSPSGVSNYGYTF. Full variable domain (outside the CDR3, taken from reference TRBV18 and TRBJ1-2): NAGVMQNPRHLVRRRGQEARLRCSPMKGHSHVYWYRQLPEEGLKFMVYLQKENIIDESGMPKERFSAEFPKEGPSILRIQQVVRGDSAAYFCASSPSGVSNYGYTFGSGTRLTVV.

The J gene is TRBJ2-7, the V gene TRBV7-9, with D perhaps assigned TRBD1 or TRBD2 (6 bases each). Trimming removed 1 base from V and 5 bases from J, with 12 bases in between. Germline CDR1 is SEHNR and CDR2 is FQNEAQ (reference sequence). This CDR3 is built from 14 residues. CDR3 DNA: TGTGCCAGCAGCTTAGTAGACGGGGGCCACGAGCAGTACTTC. Amino acids: CASSLVDGGHEQYF.

The J gene is TRBJ1-1, the V gene TRBV7-9; D not certain. This CDR3 has 11 residues. Trimming shortened V by 8 bases and J by 4 bases, and 8 bases separated the two germline ends. Germline V lookup: CDR1 SEHNR, CDR2 FQNEAQ (reference sequence). CDR3 sequence (DNA): TGTGCCAGCCTCGGGGTCACTGAAGCTTTCTTT. This gives the protein CASLGVTEAFF.

This chain links TRBV5-6 with TRBJ2-7, with D perhaps assigned TRBD1 or TRBD2 (5 bases each). Germline V gene data show CDR1 as SGHDT and CDR2 as YYEEEE. V was clipped by 0 bases and J by 4 bases, with 11 bases between them. The CDR3 has 14 residues. CDR3 loop: CASSLDGDGYEQYF. CDR3 nucleotide sequence: TGTGCCAGCAGCTTGGACGGGGACGGGTACGAGCAGTACTTC.

This chain uses TRBV27 with TRBJ1-6; D may be TRBD1 (6 bases). The CDR3 consists of 13 residues. Looked up from germline, CDR1 is MNHEY and CDR2 is SMNVEV (reference sequence). The ends were cut back, 9 bases at V and 10 bases at J, with 16 bases in the middle. CDR3 residues: CASQGLLGSPLHF. The CDR3 nucleotides read TGTGCCAGTCAGGGGCTCTTAGGATCACCCCTCCACTTT.

The count of this clone is one. This chain connects TRBV2 to TRBJ2-5; weak D call: TRBD1 (5 bases). V lost 4 bases, J lost 2 bases, and 8 bases lay in between. This CDR3 spans 13 amino acids. Per germline, CDR1 SNHLY and CDR2 FYNNEI. The CDR3 DNA follows: TGTGCCAGCAGTGTAAGACAGCAAGAGACCCAGTACTTC. This sequence encodes CASSVRQQETQYF.

The J gene is TRBJ2-7, the V gene TRBV27, with TRBD1 matching 11 bases. In germline, CDR1 is MNHEY, CDR2 SMNVEV (reference sequence). Unmatched junction bases numbered 6, after V lost 8 bases and J lost 3 bases. The CDR3 is 14 residues long. The CDR3 coding sequence is TGTGCCAGCGCGGGACAGGGGGTTTTCTACGAGCAGTACTTC. Translation gives CASAGQGVFYEQYF.

The CDR3 here is CASSFGTGYNEAFF. CDR3 bases: TGTGCCAGCAGTTTTGGGACAGGGTATAATGAAGCTTTCTTT. This chain links TRBV6-5 with TRBJ1-1; 9 bases are shared with TRBD1. The junction had 7 bases not matched to a gene; V was cut back by 4 bases and J by 7 bases. Per the germline V gene, CDR1 is MNHEY and CDR2 is SVGAGI. The CDR3 contains 14 residues.

The chain recombines TRBV5-1 with TRBJ1-6; 7 positions match TRBD1. The CDR3 is made up of 14 amino acids. Looked up from germline, CDR1 is SGHRS and CDR2 is YFSETQ. V was clipped by 4 bases and J by 9 bases; unmatched bases: 7. The CDR3 loop is CASSPGTGASPLHF. CDR3 nucleotides: TGCGCCAGCAGCCCAGGAACAGGGGCTTCACCCCTCCACTTT.

The V call is TRBV19, the J call TRBJ2-1, with TRBD1 matching over 8 bases. Germline V lookup: CDR1 LNHDA, CDR2 SQIVND (reference sequence). The CDR3 loop spans 15 amino acids. V gave up 5 bases and J gave up 6 bases; unmatched junction bases: 9. CDR3 region: CASSPDRVYPNEQFF. The DNA of the CDR3 is TGTGCCAGTAGTCCGGACAGGGTCTACCCCAATGAGCAGTTCTTC.

This clone was counted only a few times. CDR3 amino acids: CASSWNTEAFF. The CDR3 DNA is TGTGCCAGCAGCTGGAACACTGAAGCTTTCTTT. The chain has TRBV6-6 and TRBJ1-1; D gene ambiguous. V shed 6 bases and J shed 1 base, with 3 bases lying between them. Germline assignment: CDR1 MNHNY and CDR2 SVGAGI (reference sequence). The CDR3 is made up of 11 amino acids.

V gene TRBV19 combines with J gene TRBJ2-2, with 7 positions matching TRBD1. The CDR3 is 14 amino acids. The germline V gene has CDR1 LNHDA and CDR2 SQIVND (reference sequence). The V segment lost 7 bases and the J segment 4 bases; nucleotides outside the gene matches: 6. CDR3 bases: TGTGCCAGTACCGACAGGGTATTCACCGGGGAGCTGTTTTTT. As protein: CASTDRVFTGELFF.